One and the same sample provided the 17 T cell receptor beta chains below, sequenced in a study of control samples from healthy donors and cancer patients. Assay used: immunoSEQ multiplex PCR; TCRdb lists only in-frame clones, some missing. In the table there are 75,000 to 100,000 clones, 85% to 90% of which are singletons. Sample: blood. The receptors originated from a woman in her 50s in good health.

V is TRBV7-2 and J is TRBJ2-7, with D maybe TRBD2 (5 bases). The V end was cut by 0 bases, the J end by 7 bases, with 16 bases between. The CDR3 totals 15 residues. The germline V gene encodes CDR1 SGHTA and CDR2 FQGNSA. The DNA for the CDR3 is TGTGCCAGCAGCTTAGCATCGAGGACTTTGAGGGAGCAGTACTTC. Residues: CASSLASRTLREQYF.

J is TRBJ1-4 and V is TRBV12-5, with a possible D match to TRBD1 (6 bases). CDR1 LGHNT and CDR2 FRNRAP come from the germline V gene. CDR3 length equals 14 residues. V lost 7 bases, J lost 8 bases, and 17 bases lay in between. CDR3 bases: TGTGCTAGTGCCCCCGGCGGGGGGCACGAAAAACTGTTTTTT. As protein: CASAPGGGHEKLFF.

J is TRBJ1-5 and V is TRBV6-5; no clear D. Germline assignment: CDR1 MNHEY and CDR2 SVGAGI. The CDR3 runs to 13 residues. V lost 4 bases and J 4 bases, leaving 8 bases between the germline ends. CDR3 DNA sequence: TGTGCCAGCAGTTCCGGTACAAATCAGCCCCAGCATTTT. Its translation: CASSSGTNQPQHF.

The V and J genes are TRBV28 and TRBJ2-3; 7 bases line up with TRBD2. The CDR3 is 15 amino acids. Losses at the gene ends were 3 bases for V and 1 base for J; bases not matched to a gene: 4. Germline assignment: CDR1 MDHEN and CDR2 SYDVKM. This CDR3 is CASSLGGTGTDTQYF. CDR3 bases: TGTGCCAGCAGTTTGGGGGGGACGGGCACAGATACGCAGTATTTT.

The chain joins TRBV19 to TRBJ1-4; no clear D. Trimming stripped 6 bases from V and 0 bases from J, with 11 bases between. CDR1 is LNHDA and CDR2 is SQIVND in the germline V gene (reference sequence). The CDR3 sequence is 15 residues long. CDR3 in amino acids: CASRRRTATNEKLFF. The CDR3, as DNA: TGTGCCAGTAGAAGAAGGACTGCAACTAATGAAAAACTGTTTTTT.

This chain links TRBV29-1 with TRBJ1-3; no reliable D call. Trimming shortened V by 4 bases and J by 2 bases, and 12 bases separated the two germline ends. The CDR3 extends over 14 amino acids. The germline V gene encodes CDR1 SQVTM and CDR2 ANQGSEA. CDR3 protein: CSVAATDTGNTIYF. As DNA, the CDR3 is TGCAGCGTTGCGGCTACAGATACTGGAAACACCATATATTTT.

The rearrangement uses TRBV11-3 and TRBJ2-7; 7 bases agree with TRBD1. Unmatched junction bases numbered 6, after V lost 1 base and J lost 6 bases. This CDR3 has 14 residues. Germline V lookup: CDR1 SGHNT, CDR2 YENEEA. The CDR3 nucleotides read TGTGCCAGCAGCTTAGTCCGAACAGGGGCCGAGCAGTACTTC. Protein: CASSLVRTGAEQYF.

The V and J genes are TRBV11-2 and TRBJ1-1; D gene uncertain. From germline, CDR1 is SGHAT and CDR2 FQNNGV. There are 14 residues in the CDR3. V lost 0 bases to trimming and J lost 4 bases, with 9 bases between them. Here the CDR3 DNA reads TGTGCCAGCAGCTTAGATCGAGGGAGCACTGAAGCTTTCTTT. It codes for CASSLDRGSTEAFF.

The chain's CDR3 is CASSPPLPRGGGETQYF. The CDR3 region has the DNA TGTGCCAGCTCACCACCGCTCCCGCGGGGGGGAGGAGAGACCCAGTACTTC. The chain joins TRBV18 to TRBJ2-5, with 9 nucleotides matching TRBD2. V lost 0 bases to trimming and J lost 4 bases; unmatched junction nucleotides: 9. The CDR3 is made up of 17 amino acids. Germline V gene lookup returns CDR1 KGHSH and CDR2 LQKENI.

The chain is built from TRBV9 and TRBJ2-1, with TRBD1 as a possible D gene (6 bases). The V end was cut by 5 bases, the J end by 5 bases, with 11 bases between. The CDR3 length is 13 residues. The germline V gene encodes CDR1 SGDLS and CDR2 YYNGEE. CDR3 amino acids: CASRAGEHNEQFF. The CDR3 coding sequence is TGTGCCAGCAGGGCAGGGGAACACAATGAGCAGTTCTTC.

This sequence joins TRBV6-5 and TRBJ1-4; 7 bases are a match to TRBD1. Germline loops: CDR1 MNHEY, CDR2 SVGAGI. This CDR3 is 13 amino acids long. V was clipped by 6 bases and J by 8 bases; unmatched bases: 6. This chain's CDR3 is CASRMTGNEKLFF. DNA of the CDR3: TGTGCCAGCAGGATGACAGGGAACGAAAAACTGTTTTTT.

The V and J genes are TRBV6-6 and TRBJ2-7; D gene uncertain. This CDR3 region has 15 residues. Trimming stripped 0 bases from V and 1 base from J, with 10 bases between. Germline V gene sequence: CDR1 MNHNY, CDR2 SVGAGI (reference sequence). CDR3 DNA sequence: TGTGCCAGCAGTTACTCGCCCGGGTCGTCCTACGAGCAGTACTTC. It codes for CASSYSPGSSYEQYF.

The rearrangement joins TRBV28 to TRBJ2-5; 7 nucleotides match TRBD2. The CDR3 is made up of 14 amino acids. With V trimmed by 2 bases and J by 4 bases, 4 bases remained unmatched. From germline, CDR1 is MDHEN and CDR2 SYDVKM. CDR3 residues: CASSLGGRVETQYF. The CDR3 DNA sequence: TGTGCCAGCAGTTTAGGGGGGAGGGTAGAGACCCAGTACTTC. The entire variable domain, with the rest obtained from reference TRBV28 and TRBJ2-5, is as follows: DVKVTQSSRYLVKRTGEKVFLECVQDMDHENMFWYRQDPGLGLRLIYFSYDVKMKEKGDIPEGYSVSREKKERFSLILESASTNQTSMYLCASSLGGRVETQYFGPGTRLLVL.

Notes on this clone: One end of the junction does not line up with germline, which may come from a read error. The identical CDR3 is also encoded by other nucleotide sequences in the sample. V and J are TRBV28 and TRBJ1-6; D remains unclear. The length of the CDR3 is 12 residues. CDR1 and CDR2 from the germline V gene are MDHEN and SYDVKM. CDR3 nucleotides: TGTGCCAGCCAAAAACCTAATTCACCCCTCCACTTC. As protein: CASQKPNSPLHF.

This CDR3 reads CASSLASGSGNTIYF. For the CDR3, the DNA is TGTGCCAGCAGCTTAGCCTCGGGCTCTGGAAACACCATATATTTT. The rearrangement joins TRBV7-6 to TRBJ1-3, with unresolved D. CDR1 SGHVS and CDR2 FNYEAQ come from the germline V gene. The V and J ends lost 0 bases and 0 bases respectively, with 6 bases between them. The CDR3 has 15 residues.

V and J are TRBV19 and TRBJ2-7; D not certain. With 5 bases removed from V and 3 bases from J, the gap between germline ends came to 8 bases. This CDR3 spans 12 amino acids. Germline V gene sequence: CDR1 LNHDA, CDR2 SQIVND (reference sequence). The CDR3: CASSSGFYEQYF. Here the CDR3 DNA reads TGTGCCAGTAGTTCAGGATTCTACGAGCAGTACTTC.

The rearrangement joins TRBV9 to TRBJ1-6; 10 nucleotides match TRBD1. The CDR3 covers 15 residues. The trim removed 3 bases at V and 7 bases at J, leaving 4 bases unmatched. In germline, CDR1 is SGDLS, CDR2 YYNGEE. This CDR3 reads CASSGQGAVNSPLHF. DNA for the CDR3: TGTGCCAGCAGCGGACAGGGGGCGGTGAATTCACCCCTCCACTTT.